This passage covers 25 T cell receptor beta chains from one sample sequenced in a study of resident and recirculating memory T cells in vitiligo (dated by TCRdb to the late 2010s). The method was the immunoSEQ multiplex PCR assay. Imported from immuneACCESS, the table was reduced by TCRdb to in-frame sequences with V and J called. These copies leave out some clones; in studies compared against another copy, an unresolved V gene accounts for under half, and the cause of the remainder is not known. For this sample there are 72,000 or so clones; 92% appear just once. The top ten hold approximately 4.7% of the sample. Sample: blood. The receptor source for this set is a male donor with vitiligo.

The CDR3 region is CASSKKRESSYNEQFF. In DNA form, the CDR3 reads TGTGCCAGCAGTAAGAAGCGGGAGAGCTCCTACAATGAGCAGTTCTTC. The chain couples TRBV25-1 to TRBJ2-1; 8 bases fit TRBD2. CDR3 length: 16 residues. V shed 5 bases, J shed 0 bases, and the junction held 6 bases outside the gene matches. In germline, CDR1 is MGHDK, CDR2 SYGVNS.

By share, this clone ranks as medium-sized. This chain connects TRBV6-1 to TRBJ2-1, with D unclear. This CDR3 region has 12 residues. CDR1 and CDR2 (germline): MNHNS, SASEGT. The germline V and J ends were trimmed by 5 bases and 5 bases, with 7 bases remaining between them. In DNA, the CDR3 is TGTGCCAGCAGTCCGCGGAACAATGAGCAGTTCTTC. This translates into CASSPRNNEQFF.

This sequence joins TRBV7-3 and TRBJ1-1, with D perhaps TRBD1 (5 bases). The CDR3 extends over 14 amino acids. Trimming cost V 4 bases and J 1 base, with 10 bases left between them. The V gene's germline CDR1 is SGHTA and CDR2 FQGTGA. The CDR3 region is CASSSQGGNTEAFF. The CDR3 nucleotides read TGTGCCAGCAGCTCTCAGGGTGGGAACACTGAAGCTTTCTTT.

The V gene is TRBV6-4, the J gene TRBJ2-2, with D possibly being TRBD1 (6 bases). V was cut by 0 bases and J by 3 bases, with 17 bases left in between. This CDR3 comprises 18 residues. Looked up from germline, CDR1 is MRHNA and CDR2 is SNTAGT. The DNA for the CDR3 is TGTGCCAGCAGTGACTCGAAGTTCCTGGGGGCAGACACCGGGGAGCTGTTTTTT. This codes for CASSDSKFLGADTGELFF.

V is TRBV4-1 and J is TRBJ2-7; a possible D gene is TRBD2 (6 bases). CDR1 and CDR2 from the germline V gene are MGHRA and YSYEKL. V was cut by 0 bases and J by 4 bases, with 13 bases left in between. The CDR3 is 15 amino acids. Written as DNA, the CDR3 is TGCGCCAGCAGCCAAGATTGGGGACTCCCTTACGAGCAGTACTTC. Its protein product is CASSQDWGLPYEQYF.

The table lists this clone with a count of one. The chain uses TRBV2 and TRBJ1-5; no definite D call. The V and J ends lost 5 bases and 0 bases respectively, with 11 bases between them. CDR1 SNHLY and CDR2 FYNNEI come from the germline V gene. The CDR3 extends over 15 amino acids. CDR3 loop: CASSQRSDSNQPQHF. The CDR3 bases are TGTGCCAGCAGTCAAAGGAGTGATAGCAATCAGCCCCAGCATTTT.

Written as DNA, the CDR3 is TGTGCCAGTAGTATTTCCGGCGGGAGGTCTCAAATTTCCTACGAGCAGTACTTC. It is translated as CASSISGGRSQISYEQYF. The chain links TRBV19 to TRBJ2-7; 8 positions match TRBD2. V was pared by 3 bases and J by 1 base, with 14 bases of the junction left unmatched. Per germline, CDR1 LNHDA and CDR2 SQIVND (reference sequence). The length of the CDR3 is 18 residues.

The V call is TRBV5-1, the J call TRBJ2-3; TRBD1 matches 9 bases. The CDR3 covers 14 residues. Germline V gives CDR1 SGHRS, CDR2 YFSETQ. Germline trimming cut 0 bases from V and 6 bases from J; bases unmatched to any gene: 2. The DNA of the CDR3 is TGCGCCAGCAGCTTGGGACAGGGGGAGGATACGCAGTATTTT. Translation: CASSLGQGEDTQYF.

This chain joins TRBV28 and TRBJ1-2, with D possibly TRBD1 on 6 matching bases. The V end lost 5 bases, the J end lost 7 bases, and 14 bases lay between the germline ends. Germline V gives CDR1 MDHEN, CDR2 SYDVKM. The CDR3 is 13 amino acids. CDR3 DNA: TGTGCCAGCAGTCCGGCAGGGGAGGGTGGCTACACCTTC. Protein: CASSPAGEGGYTF.

This clone has only a few counts. The DNA for the CDR3 is TGCGCCAGCAGCTTACAGCAAGAGACCCAGTACTTC. The encoded protein is CASSLQQETQYF. The chain carries TRBV5-1 and TRBJ2-5, with D unresolved. V lost 2 bases to trimming and J lost 2 bases, with 4 bases between them. The CDR3 has 12 residues. Germline lookup yields CDR1 SGHRS and CDR2 YFSETQ.

The rearrangement links TRBV5-1 to TRBJ2-3, with D perhaps matching TRBD1 (5 bases). Per the germline V gene, CDR1 is SGHRS and CDR2 is YFSETQ. V lost 1 base, J lost 1 base, and 7 bases lay in between. The CDR3 sequence is 14 residues long. The CDR3 DNA sequence: TGCGCCAGCAGCTTGCAGGGCCGCACAGATACGCAGTATTTT. Residues: CASSLQGRTDTQYF.

J is TRBJ2-2 and V is TRBV19; 7 bases are shared with TRBD2. The ends lost 3 bases at V and 4 bases at J; junction bases unmatched: 14. The germline V gene encodes CDR1 LNHDA and CDR2 SQIVND (reference sequence). The CDR3 is 18 amino acids. The CDR3 spells CASSIRVTSALGTGELFF. CDR3 coding DNA: TGTGCCAGTAGTATTCGGGTTACTAGCGCGTTAGGCACCGGGGAGCTGTTTTTT.

The V and J genes are TRBV12-2 and TRBJ2-3; the table's D call, TRBD2, has no DNA check behind it. TRBV12-2 is noted as a pseudogene. The CDR3 is 17 amino acids. The CDR3 protein is CASRLAGREGRGDTQYF. The CDR3 region has the DNA TGTGCAAGTCGCTTAGCAGGTCGGGAGGGCCGGGGAGATACGCAGTATTTT.

This clone showed up just once. The rearrangement links TRBV28 to TRBJ2-2; the D gene is possibly TRBD2 (5 bases). The ends were cut back, 5 bases at V and 7 bases at J, with 26 bases in the middle. The CDR3 extends over 18 amino acids. Germline values: CDR1 MDHEN, CDR2 SYDVKM. The CDR3 DNA reads as TGTGCCAGCAGTCCCACCGTGGCGAGAGCTAGTCGGGGCGGGGAGCTGTTTTTT. Translating it yields CASSPTVARASRGGELFF.

The CDR3 region is CASSRDRENTEAFF. CDR3 in DNA: TGTGCCAGCAGCCGGGACAGGGAGAACACTGAAGCTTTCTTT. The rearrangement links TRBV6-5 to TRBJ1-1, with 9 bases identical to TRBD1. V lost 6 bases and J lost 1; bases outside the gene matches: 3. Germline loops: CDR1 MNHEY, CDR2 SVGAGI. CDR3 length: 14 residues.

The rearrangement uses TRBV7-7 and TRBJ1-4; the D is unclear. V lost 5 bases and J 2 bases, leaving 6 bases between the germline ends. CDR1 is SSHAT, CDR2 FNYEAQ, per germline (reference sequence). The CDR3 consists of 13 residues. CDR3 DNA: TGTGCCAGCAGCCCCTCGACTAATGAAAAACTGTTTTTT. Amino acids: CASSPSTNEKLFF.

The chain is built from TRBV6-1 and TRBJ2-7, with 7 bases matching TRBD2. Germline trimming cut 7 bases from V and 6 bases from J; bases unmatched to any gene: 9. The germline gives CDR1 MNHNS, CDR2 SASEGT. The CDR3 contains 13 residues. The CDR3 is CASTYIGLGEQYF. CDR3 DNA sequence: TGTGCCAGCACCTACATAGGACTAGGCGAGCAGTACTTC.

The chain uses TRBV7-2 and TRBJ2-7; 10 bases line up with TRBD2. Trimming cost V 1 base and J 2 bases; bases outside gene matches: 8. In germline, CDR1 is SGHTA, CDR2 FQGNSA. This CDR3 is 17 amino acids long. The CDR3 DNA is TGTGCCAGCAGCTTAGGACTAGCGGGCAGGGGGGCCTACGAGCAGTACTTC. It codes for CASSLGLAGRGAYEQYF.

This clone came up once. The rearrangement joins TRBV5-6 to TRBJ2-7; D unclear. Trimming removed 3 bases from V and 3 bases from J, with 4 bases in between. Germline CDR1 is SGHDT and CDR2 is YYEEEE. CDR3 length: 11 amino acids. CDR3 DNA sequence: TGTGCCAGCAGCTCTATCTACGAGCAGTACTTC. Its protein product is CASSSIYEQYF.

The CDR3 is CAWKGSGWRDTGELFF. CDR3 DNA sequence: TGTGCCTGGAAGGGCTCCGGGTGGAGGGACACCGGGGAGCTGTTTTTT. The V and J genes are TRBV30 and TRBJ2-2; D possibly corresponds to TRBD2 (6 bases). Trimming removed 4 bases from V and 3 bases from J, with 18 bases in between. CDR3 length: 16 residues. Germline V gives CDR1 GTSNPN, CDR2 SVGIG (reference sequence). Complete variable domain (other parts from reference TRBV30 and TRBJ2-2): SQTIHQWPATLVQPVGSPLSLECTVEGTSNPNLYWYRQAAGRGLQLLFYSVGIGQISSEVPQNLSASRPQDRQFILSSKKLLLSDSGFYLCAWKGSGWRDTGELFFGEGSRLTVL.

The V and J genes are TRBV6-1 and TRBJ2-7, with D perhaps matching TRBD2 (5 bases). CDR1 is MNHNS and CDR2 is SASEGT in the germline V gene. This CDR3 contains 14 residues. Trimming took 2 bases from V and 5 from J, leaving 13 bases between them. The CDR3 region has the DNA TGTGCCAGCAGTGAAACGGGAAACATCGACGAGCAGTACTTC. The encoded protein is CASSETGNIDEQYF.

This clone has a handful of counts. The chain recombines TRBV25-1 with TRBJ2-2; 7 bases fit TRBD1. This CDR3 is built from 16 residues. Germline CDR1 and CDR2: MGHDK and SYGVNS. J gave up 3 bases and V 2 bases, and 6 bases lay outside the gene matches. CDR3: CASSEPPGQHTGELFF. CDR3 coding DNA: TGTGCCAGCAGTGAACCCCCGGGACAGCACACCGGGGAGCTGTTTTTT.

This chain joins TRBV9 and TRBJ2-3; 7 nucleotides line up with TRBD2. The CDR3 runs 16 residues. The germline gives CDR1 SGDLS, CDR2 YYNGEE. Trimming cost V 2 bases and J 3 bases; bases outside gene matches: 9. DNA of the CDR3: TGTGCCAGCAGCGTCCAGGCGGGAGATTGGACAGATACGCAGTATTTT. Amino acids: CASSVQAGDWTDTQYF.

V gene TRBV30 combines with J gene TRBJ2-2; D is unresolved. The CDR3 runs 14 residues. Germline assignment: CDR1 GTSNPN and CDR2 SVGIG (reference sequence). Between the trimmed V and J ends, which lost 0 bases and 7 bases, there was a span of 12 bases. Written as DNA, the CDR3 is TGTGCCTGGAGTGTAGGCGTGCGACACGGGGAGCTGTTTTTT. Its translation is CAWSVGVRHGELFF.

The sample holds a few counts of this clone. The chain employs TRBV28 and TRBJ1-2, with unresolved D. V lost 6 bases and J lost 9, with 20 bases in between. CDR1 MDHEN and CDR2 SYDVKM come from the germline V gene. CDR3 length: 14 residues. As DNA, the CDR3 is TGTGCCAGCAGGGTCGATAGGGAGATTCGAAGCTACACCTTC. This encodes CASRVDREIRSYTF.